This T cell receptor (beta chain) is drawn from a study of patients and donors after allogeneic stem cell transplantation. This clonotype was observed many times. Germline V gene data show CDR1 as MNHEY and CDR2 as SMNVEV (reference sequence). Deletions cut 3 bases from V and 5 bases from J, with 8 bases between. The CDR3 extends over 13 amino acids. TCRdb independently ran MiXCR on the RT-PCR reads; one entry per CDR3 protein. The table includes 800,000 to 1,000,000 distinct CDR3 sequences, about 20% detected once. The sample comprised blood, either unsorted or a sorted T cell fraction (not recorded which). The origin of this receptor is a human donor who was either an allogeneic HSCT recipient or a stem cell or donor lymphocyte infusion donor (not recorded which). It is not recorded whose cells these are; they may come from a transplant donor. V usage is TRBV27 and J usage is TRBJ1-5; D is undetermined. The CDR3 here is CASSLSQDQPQHF. The CDR3 region has the DNA TGTGCCAGCAGTTTGTCCCAGGATCAGCCCCAGCATTTT.